The 17 T cell receptor beta chains below were found in one sample sequenced in a study of T cells in Graves' hyperthyroidism and ophthalmopathy. Authors of the study amplified TCR beta CDR3 regions from RNA transcripts. A first-round RT-PCR of the TCR CDR3 used the HTBI primer set. TCRdb fed the multiplex PCR reads into MiXCR, producing one record per CDR3 protein. The table records under 400,000 distinct CDR3 sequences, around a sixth of them present only once. Sequencing input: blood. The receptors were gathered from a woman aged 45-65 years with Graves' hyperthyroidism.

This chain uses TRBV6-1 with TRBJ2-3; possibly TRBD1 or TRBD2 for D (5 bases each). This CDR3 region has 17 residues. Germline V gene data show CDR1 as MNHNS and CDR2 as SASEGT. The V end lost 0 bases, the J end lost 5 bases, and 18 bases lay between the germline ends. CDR3 amino acids: CASSEARDPGWGDTQYF. DNA for the CDR3: TGTGCCAGCAGTGAAGCCCGGGACCCCGGATGGGGAGATACGCAGTATTTT.

Ten or more counts support this clonotype. The gene calls are TRBV6-2 or TRBV6-3 and TRBJ2-1, with TRBD2 identical over 11 bases. The ends lost 7 bases at V and 8 bases at J; junction bases unmatched: 10. Germline V gene data show CDR1 as MNHEY and CDR2 as SVGEGT. This CDR3 comprises 15 residues. CDR3 region: CASTQATSGVYEQFF. The DNA of the CDR3 is TGTGCCAGCACTCAGGCGACTAGCGGGGTCTATGAGCAGTTCTTC.

This clonotype has ten or more counts. The gene calls are TRBV18 and TRBJ2-2; D may be TRBD1 (6 bases). Germline-derived CDR1 and CDR2 are KGHSH and LQKENI. CDR3 length equals 16 residues. Deletions cut 2 bases from V and 6 bases from J, with 16 bases between. The CDR3 reads CASSPNRDPLPGELFF. CDR3 DNA sequence: TGTGCCAGCTCACCAAACAGGGACCCGCTACCCGGGGAGCTGTTTTTT.

This clonotype was seen a handful of times. The chain recombines TRBV18 with TRBJ1-3; D is unresolved. Trimming took off 6 bases at V and 4 bases at J, with 16 bases between the two ends. The CDR3 covers 15 residues. Germline assignment: CDR1 KGHSH and CDR2 LQKENI. This chain's CDR3 is CASSLNRHQGNTIYF. CDR3 nucleotides: TGTGCCAGCTCCCTTAACCGACACCAAGGAAACACCATATATTTT.

This clonotype has more than one count but fewer than ten. This chain joins TRBV5-5 and TRBJ1-5; D is uncertain. The germline CDR1 and CDR2 sequences are SGHKS and YYEKEE (reference sequence). The length of the CDR3 is 13 residues. The germline V and J ends were trimmed by 4 bases and 8 bases, with 13 bases remaining between them. The CDR3 bases are TGTGCCAGCAGCGTTGACCCCGCCAAGCCCCAGCATTTT. Encoded protein: CASSVDPAKPQHF.

By sample fraction, this clonotype is medium-sized (0.01 to 0.1%). This rearrangement joins TRBV7-2 to TRBJ2-7; D gene ambiguous. In germline, CDR1 is SGHTA, CDR2 FQGNSA. The length of the CDR3 is 16 residues. Trimming shortened V by 2 bases and J by 7 bases, and 21 bases separated the two germline ends. The CDR3 nucleotides read TGTGCCAGCAGCTTATTACCCACATTCTTGATCGAGGAGCAGTACGTC. Its protein is CASSLLPTFLIEEQYV.

V and J are TRBV5-6 and TRBJ1-2; possibly TRBD1 for D (5 bases). Between the trimmed V and J ends, which lost 0 bases and 4 bases, there was a span of 16 bases. CDR3 length: 16 residues. Germline lookup yields CDR1 SGHDT and CDR2 YYEEEE. In DNA form, the CDR3 reads TGTGCCAGCAGCTTGGGCCCAGAAACAGGATTCTATGGCTACACCTTC. Translation gives CASSLGPETGFYGYTF.

This clonotype has just one count. This sequence joins TRBV14 and TRBJ2-1; D might be TRBD1 or TRBD2, each matching 5 bases. Germline V gives CDR1 SGHDN, CDR2 FVKESK. The CDR3 is 15 amino acids. V lost 5 bases and J lost 4, with 15 bases in between. Here the CDR3 DNA reads TGTGCCAGCAGCTCCGGGACCAGGACGTACAATGAGCAGTTCTTC. It is translated as CASSSGTRTYNEQFF. Combining the CDR3 with reference TRBV14 and TRBJ2-1 gives the whole variable domain EAGVTQFPSHSVIEKGQTVTLRCDPISGHDNLYWYRRVMGKEIKFLLHFVKESKQDESGMPNNRFLAERTGGTYSTLKVQPAELEDSGVYFCASSSGTRTYNEQFFGPGTRLTVL.

Comments on this clonotype: A read error may produce the germline difference seen at one junction end. The V gene is TRBV6-2 or TRBV6-3, the J gene TRBJ2-6; D is undetermined. The germline V gene has CDR1 MNHEY and CDR2 SVGEGT. The CDR3 is made up of 16 amino acids. The CDR3 DNA follows: TGTGCCAGCAGCTACACTTTTGGCTCTGAGGCCAACGTCCTGACTTTC. Translating it yields CASSYTFGSEANVLTF.

CDR3 sequence: CASSYVGEKLFF. The CDR3 DNA is TGTGCCAGCAGCTACGTGGGGGAAAAACTGTTTTTT. The rearrangement uses TRBV7-9 and TRBJ1-4, with D unresolved. Trimming pared 4 bases from V and 8 bases from J, leaving 8 bases between. The CDR3 is 12 residues long. From germline, CDR1 is SEHNR and CDR2 FQNEAQ (reference sequence). The entire variable domain, with the rest obtained from reference TRBV7-9 and TRBJ1-4, is as follows: DTGVSQNPRHKITKRGQNVTFRCDPISEHNRLYWYRQTLGQGPEFLTYFQNEAQLEKSRLLSDRFSAERPKGSFSTLEIQRTEQGDSAMYLCASSYVGEKLFFGSGTQLSVL.

This clonotype was observed at least ten times. The chain couples TRBV12-3 or TRBV12-4 to TRBJ2-2, with 8 bases identical to TRBD2. Trimming took 1 base from V and 4 from J; bases not matched to a gene: 2. CDR3 length: 15 residues. CDR3 bases: TGTGCCAGCAGTTTAGGCGGGGGGAGCACCGGGGAGCTGTTTTTT. Translation: CASSLGGGSTGELFF.

Many counts were recorded for this clonotype. The chain couples TRBV10-3 to TRBJ1-5; no clear D. The CDR3 runs 14 residues. The V gene's germline CDR1 is ENHRY and CDR2 SYGVKD. V gave up 6 bases and J gave up 3 bases, with 12 bases separating them. The CDR3 spells CAISPDGNNQPQHF. CDR3 DNA sequence: TGTGCCATCAGCCCCGACGGAAACAATCAGCCCCAGCATTTT.

This clonotype was counted between two and nine times. The rearrangement joins TRBV6-1 to TRBJ2-3; 8 nucleotides align to TRBD1. The V and J ends lost 6 bases and 0 bases, in that order; junction bases with no gene match: 14. The CDR3 is made up of 18 amino acids. CDR1 MNHNS and CDR2 SASEGT come from the germline V gene. CDR3 DNA sequence: TGTGCCAGCAGCCTCTCGACCCCCCGACAGGGGAGCACAGATACGCAGTATTTT. It translates to CASSLSTPRQGSTDTQYF.

This clonotype has a count of ten or more. V is TRBV7-2 and J is TRBJ1-1; the D is unclear. The germline V gene has CDR1 SGHTA and CDR2 FQGNSA. Trimming pared 5 bases from V and 0 bases from J, leaving 7 bases between. The CDR3 has 13 residues. CDR3 amino acids: CASSALMNTEAFF. The CDR3 nucleotides read TGTGCCAGCAGCGCGTTGATGAACACTGAAGCTTTCTTT.

In this sample, this clonotype turned up many times. The V call is TRBV5-6, the J call TRBJ1-1, with a possible D match to TRBD1 (5 bases). The germline CDR1 and CDR2 sequences are SGHDT and YYEEEE. V lost 7 bases, J lost 1 base, and 17 bases lay in between. CDR3 length equals 15 residues. CDR3 region: CASGPTGWGNTEAFF. Here the CDR3 DNA reads TGTGCCAGCGGTCCAACAGGATGGGGGAACACTGAAGCTTTCTTT. The whole variable domain, filled in from reference TRBV5-6 and TRBJ1-1, reads DAGVTQSPTHLIKTRGQQVTLRCSPKSGHDTVSWYQQALGQGPQFIFQYYEEEERQRGNFPDRFSGHQFPNYSSELNVNALLLGDSALYLCASGPTGWGNTEAFFGQGTRLTVV.

This clonotype turned up a few times. The chain joins TRBV9 to TRBJ1-1; no clear D gene. This CDR3 comprises 14 residues. Germline V gene data show CDR1 as SGDLS and CDR2 as YYNGEE. V was cut by 0 bases and J by 2 bases, with 8 bases left in between. DNA of the CDR3: TGTGCCAGCAGCGTAGGAAGAGGTAACACTGAAGCTTTCTTT. Its protein is CASSVGRGNTEAFF.

This clonotype was recorded many times. The J gene is TRBJ2-5, the V gene TRBV29-1, with TRBD1 identical over 7 bases. V shed 7 bases, J shed 1 base, and the junction held 18 bases outside the gene matches. Germline assignment: CDR1 SQVTM and CDR2 ANQGSEA. The CDR3 covers 17 residues. The CDR3, as DNA: TGCAGCGCCACAGGGGTTAAGGGGCCTAGTGCCCAAGAGACCCAGTACTTC. It yields the protein CSATGVKGPSAQETQYF.